Listed below are T cell receptor beta chains from one sample, sequenced in a study of type 1 regulatory T cells. No antigen has been identified for these receptors. Each CDR3 protein gets one entry after TCRdb re-called the reads with MiXCR. Of roughly 46,000 distinct CDR3 sequences in the sample, 9.5% to 15% are singletons; the top ten hold around 7.5%. The sample comprised cultured non-Tr1 T cells, either the whole culture or a sorted T cell fraction (not recorded which). The receptor set was obtained from a human donor in good health. The CDR3 runs from the conserved cysteine through the conserved F or W.

CASSLGTPGGTDTQYF	TRBV7-6	TRBJ2-3
CASSLGGSVDEQFF	TRBV7-9	TRBJ2-1
CASNVPSSYNEQFF	TRBV27	TRBJ2-1
CSAQDRGRETQYF	TRBV29-1	TRBJ2-5
CASRATGVGEKLFF	TRBV2	TRBJ1-4
CAWSAQWTGQNF	TRBV30	TRBJ2-3
CASSLYLAGGREQFF	TRBV7-2	TRBJ2-1
CASSGVADTQYF	TRBV7-2	TRBJ2-3
CASSLVATSGSYNEQFF	TRBV5-1	TRBJ2-1
CSAPKAAHNEQFF	TRBV20-1	TRBJ2-1
CASRPWTGGGLRSYNEQFF	TRBV3-1	TRBJ2-1
CSARGGLAKNIQYF	TRBV20-1	TRBJ2-4
CASSYGRLSTDTQYF	TRBV6-6	TRBJ2-3
CATSDLPSGGDADTQYF	TRBV24-1	TRBJ2-3
CASSPGQADYGYTF	TRBV7-6	TRBJ1-2